The 2 T cell receptor beta chains below all came from one sample that was sequenced in a study of T cells after yellow fever vaccination. TCRdb re-analysed the 5' RACE reads in MiXCR, keeping a single row per CDR3 protein. The profile shows 500,000 to 650,000 distinct CDR3 sequences, around 12% of them singletons. Sample: PBMCs, taken on the day of the yellow fever booster vaccination. The receptor set was obtained from a man aged 30 to 39 who received the YFV17D yellow fever vaccine.

This clonotype occurred many times. The chain links TRBV6-1 to TRBJ1-3, with D hard to call. V was cut by 5 bases and J by 3 bases, with 11 bases left in between. Germline V gene data show CDR1 as MNHNS and CDR2 as SASEGT. This CDR3 comprises 14 residues. CDR3 DNA: TGTGCCAGCAGTCTGCAGGCGGGTGGAAACACCATATATTTT. Encoded protein: CASSLQAGGNTIYF.

The V and J genes are TRBV29-1 and TRBJ1-2, with 7 bases fitting TRBD1. The V segment lost 4 bases and the J segment 2 bases; nucleotides outside the gene matches: 7. Germline CDR1 and CDR2: SQVTM and ANQGSEA. This CDR3 region has 14 residues. CDR3 DNA sequence: TGCAGCGTTGCCCCGGGACAGAGAAACTATGGCTACACCTTC. Protein product: CSVAPGQRNYGYTF.